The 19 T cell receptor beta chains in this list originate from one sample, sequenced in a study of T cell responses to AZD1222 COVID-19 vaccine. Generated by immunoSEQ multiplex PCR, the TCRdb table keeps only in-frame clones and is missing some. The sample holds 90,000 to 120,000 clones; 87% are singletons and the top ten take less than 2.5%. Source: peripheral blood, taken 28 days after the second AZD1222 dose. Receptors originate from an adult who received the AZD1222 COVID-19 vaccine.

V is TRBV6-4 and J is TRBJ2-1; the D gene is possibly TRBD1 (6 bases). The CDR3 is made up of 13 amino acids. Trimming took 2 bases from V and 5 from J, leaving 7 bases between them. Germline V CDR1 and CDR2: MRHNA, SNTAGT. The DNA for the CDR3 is TGTGCCAGCAGTGACGGGACAAACAATGAGCAGTTCTTC. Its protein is CASSDGTNNEQFF.

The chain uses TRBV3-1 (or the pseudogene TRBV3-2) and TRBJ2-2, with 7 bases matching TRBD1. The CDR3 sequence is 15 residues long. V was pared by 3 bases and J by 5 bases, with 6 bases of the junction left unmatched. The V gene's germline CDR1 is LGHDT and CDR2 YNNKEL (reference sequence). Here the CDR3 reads CASSHGTDWTGELFF. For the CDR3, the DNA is TGTGCCAGCAGCCATGGGACAGATTGGACCGGGGAGCTGTTTTTT.

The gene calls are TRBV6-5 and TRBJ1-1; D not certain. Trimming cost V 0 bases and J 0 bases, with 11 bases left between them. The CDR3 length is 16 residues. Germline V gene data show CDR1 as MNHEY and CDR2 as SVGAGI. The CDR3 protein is CASSYSMSGLNTEAFF. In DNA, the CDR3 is TGTGCCAGCAGTTACTCAATGAGCGGACTGAACACTGAAGCTTTCTTT.

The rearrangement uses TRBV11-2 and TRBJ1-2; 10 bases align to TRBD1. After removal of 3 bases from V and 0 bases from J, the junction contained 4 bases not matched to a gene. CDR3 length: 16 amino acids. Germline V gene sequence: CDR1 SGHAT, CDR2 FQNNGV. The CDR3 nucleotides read TGTGCCAGCAGCTTTTGGACAGGGGGTACTAACTATGGCTACACCTTC. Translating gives CASSFWTGGTNYGYTF.

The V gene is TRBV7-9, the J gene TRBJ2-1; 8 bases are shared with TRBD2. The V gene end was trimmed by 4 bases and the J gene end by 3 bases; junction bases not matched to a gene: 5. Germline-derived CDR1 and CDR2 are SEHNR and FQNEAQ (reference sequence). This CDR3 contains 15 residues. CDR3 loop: CASSSLSGVYNEQFF. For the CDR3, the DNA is TGTGCCAGCAGCTCCCTTAGCGGGGTCTACAATGAGCAGTTCTTC.

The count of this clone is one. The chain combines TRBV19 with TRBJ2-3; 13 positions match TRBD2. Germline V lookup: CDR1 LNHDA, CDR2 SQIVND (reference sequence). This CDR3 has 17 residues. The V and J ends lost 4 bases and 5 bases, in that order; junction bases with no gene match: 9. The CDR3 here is CASSSTGTSGMRDTQYF. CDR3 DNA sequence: TGTGCCAGTAGTAGCACCGGGACTAGCGGGATGAGAGATACGCAGTATTTT.

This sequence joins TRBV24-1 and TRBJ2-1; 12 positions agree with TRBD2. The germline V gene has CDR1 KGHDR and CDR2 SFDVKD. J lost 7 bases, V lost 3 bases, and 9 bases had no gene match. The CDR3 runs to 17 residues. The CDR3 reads CATSDPRTSGITNEQFF. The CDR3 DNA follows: TGTGCCACCAGTGATCCCCGGACTAGCGGGATTACGAATGAGCAGTTCTTC.

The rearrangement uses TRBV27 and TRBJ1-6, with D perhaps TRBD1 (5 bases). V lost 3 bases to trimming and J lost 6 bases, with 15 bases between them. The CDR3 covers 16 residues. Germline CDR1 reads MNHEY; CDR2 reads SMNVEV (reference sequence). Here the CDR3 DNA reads TGTGCCAGCAGTTTCAGGGCCGTTATCCCTAATTCACCCCTCCACTTT. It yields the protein CASSFRAVIPNSPLHF.

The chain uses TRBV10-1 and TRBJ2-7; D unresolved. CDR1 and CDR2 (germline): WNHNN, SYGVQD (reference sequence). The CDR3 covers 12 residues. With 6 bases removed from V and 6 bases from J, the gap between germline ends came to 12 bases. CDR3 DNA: TGCGCCAGCAGCAACCCGACGGGCGAGCAGTACTTC. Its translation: CASSNPTGEQYF.

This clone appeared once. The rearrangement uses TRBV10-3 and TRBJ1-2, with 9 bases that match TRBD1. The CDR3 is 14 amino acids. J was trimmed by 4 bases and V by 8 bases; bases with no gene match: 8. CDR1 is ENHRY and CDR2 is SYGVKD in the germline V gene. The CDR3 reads CAIGQDRGIYGYTF. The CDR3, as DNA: TGTGCCATCGGCCAAGACAGGGGGATCTATGGCTACACCTTC.

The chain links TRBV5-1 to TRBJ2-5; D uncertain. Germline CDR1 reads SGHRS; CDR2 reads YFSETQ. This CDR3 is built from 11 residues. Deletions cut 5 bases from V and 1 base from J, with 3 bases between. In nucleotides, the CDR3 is TGCGCCAGCAGTGGCCAAGAGACCCAGTACTTC. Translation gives CASSGQETQYF.

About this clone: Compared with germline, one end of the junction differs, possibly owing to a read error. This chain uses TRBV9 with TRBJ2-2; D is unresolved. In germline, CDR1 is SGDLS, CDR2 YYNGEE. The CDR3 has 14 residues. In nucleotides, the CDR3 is TGTGCCAGCAGCGTAGACAGCAACAGCGGGGAGCTGTTTTTT. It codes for CASSVDSNSGELFF.

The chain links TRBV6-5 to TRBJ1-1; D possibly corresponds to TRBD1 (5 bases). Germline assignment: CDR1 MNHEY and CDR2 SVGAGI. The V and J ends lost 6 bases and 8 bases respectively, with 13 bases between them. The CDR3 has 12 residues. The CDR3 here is CASSYGTSEAFF. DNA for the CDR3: TGTGCCAGCAGCTACGGGACGTCCGAAGCTTTCTTT.

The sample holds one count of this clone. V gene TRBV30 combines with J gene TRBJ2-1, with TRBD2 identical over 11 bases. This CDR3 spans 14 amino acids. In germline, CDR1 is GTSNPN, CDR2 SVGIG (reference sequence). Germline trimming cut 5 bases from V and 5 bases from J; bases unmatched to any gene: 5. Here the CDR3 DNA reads TGTGCCTGGGCCGGGACTAGCGGTAACAATGAGCAGTTCTTC. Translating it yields CAWAGTSGNNEQFF.

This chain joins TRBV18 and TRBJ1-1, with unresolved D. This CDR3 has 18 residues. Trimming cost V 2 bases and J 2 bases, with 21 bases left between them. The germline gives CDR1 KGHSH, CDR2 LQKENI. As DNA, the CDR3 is TGTGCCAGCTCACCAGCCTTTTCCCAGGCATCCTTCAACACTGAAGCTTTCTTT. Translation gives CASSPAFSQASFNTEAFF.

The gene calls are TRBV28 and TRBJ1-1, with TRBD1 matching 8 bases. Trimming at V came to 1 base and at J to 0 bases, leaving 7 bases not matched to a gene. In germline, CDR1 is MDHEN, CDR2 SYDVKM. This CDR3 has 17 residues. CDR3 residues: CASSLFWTGRMNTEAFF. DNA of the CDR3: TGTGCCAGCAGTTTATTCTGGACAGGGCGCATGAACACTGAAGCTTTCTTT.

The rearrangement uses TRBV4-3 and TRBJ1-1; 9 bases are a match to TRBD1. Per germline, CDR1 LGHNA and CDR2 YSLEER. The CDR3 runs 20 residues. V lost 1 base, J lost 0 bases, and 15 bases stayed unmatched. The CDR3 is CASSQGNPRDRVGLNTEAFF. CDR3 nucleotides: TGCGCCAGCAGCCAAGGTAACCCACGGGACAGGGTTGGTTTGAACACTGAAGCTTTCTTT.

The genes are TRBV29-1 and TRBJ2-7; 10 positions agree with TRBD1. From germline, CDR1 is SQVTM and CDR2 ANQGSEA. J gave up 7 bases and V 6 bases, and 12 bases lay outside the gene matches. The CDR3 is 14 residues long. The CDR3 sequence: CSVESDRGLREQYF. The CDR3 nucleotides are TGCAGCGTGGAGTCAGACAGGGGGCTGAGGGAGCAGTACTTC.

CDR3 bases: TGCGCCAGCAGCTTGGAGGCAGGGGCCACCTTCTCTGGAAACACCATATATTTT. Protein: CASSLEAGATFSGNTIYF. The chain joins TRBV5-1 to TRBJ1-3; D is perhaps TRBD1 (6 bases). There are 18 residues in the CDR3. Trimming stripped 0 bases from V and 0 bases from J, with 16 bases between. Germline CDR1 and CDR2: SGHRS and YFSETQ.